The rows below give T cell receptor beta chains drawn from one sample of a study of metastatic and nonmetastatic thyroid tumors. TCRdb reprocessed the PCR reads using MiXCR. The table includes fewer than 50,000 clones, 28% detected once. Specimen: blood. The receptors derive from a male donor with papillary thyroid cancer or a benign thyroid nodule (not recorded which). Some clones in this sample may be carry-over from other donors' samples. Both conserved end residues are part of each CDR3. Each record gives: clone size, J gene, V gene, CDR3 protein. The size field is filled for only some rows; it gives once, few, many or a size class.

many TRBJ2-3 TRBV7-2 CASSLSSGGSDTQYF
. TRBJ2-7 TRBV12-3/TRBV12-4 CASSSSVVHYEQYF
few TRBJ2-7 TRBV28 CASSPFIGKTEQYF
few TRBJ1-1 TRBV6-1 CASTPVWVNTEAFF
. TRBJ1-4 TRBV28 CASSPGGGAGEKLFF
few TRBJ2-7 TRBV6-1 CASTIAGDNYEQYF
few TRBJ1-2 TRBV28 CASSQNCCYTF
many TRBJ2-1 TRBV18 CASSQTGPPYNEQFF
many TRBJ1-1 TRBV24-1 CATSFAGDTEAFF
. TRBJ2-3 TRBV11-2 CASSPPGAGGRTDTQYF